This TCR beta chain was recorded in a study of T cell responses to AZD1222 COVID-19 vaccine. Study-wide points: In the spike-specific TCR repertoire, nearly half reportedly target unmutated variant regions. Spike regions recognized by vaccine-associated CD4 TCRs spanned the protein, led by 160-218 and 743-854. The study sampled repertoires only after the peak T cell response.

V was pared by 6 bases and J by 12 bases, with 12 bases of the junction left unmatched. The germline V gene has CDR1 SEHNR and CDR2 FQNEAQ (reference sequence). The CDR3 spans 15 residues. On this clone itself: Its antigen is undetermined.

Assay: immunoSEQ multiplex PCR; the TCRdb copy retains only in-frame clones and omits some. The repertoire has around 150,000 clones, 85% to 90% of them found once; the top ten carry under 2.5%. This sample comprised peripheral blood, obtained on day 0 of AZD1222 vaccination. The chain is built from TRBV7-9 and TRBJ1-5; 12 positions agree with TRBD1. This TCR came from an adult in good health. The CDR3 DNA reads TGTGCCAGCAGTCCCGACGGGACAGGGGGCGGGCTCCAGCATTTT. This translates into CASSPDGTGGGLQHF.